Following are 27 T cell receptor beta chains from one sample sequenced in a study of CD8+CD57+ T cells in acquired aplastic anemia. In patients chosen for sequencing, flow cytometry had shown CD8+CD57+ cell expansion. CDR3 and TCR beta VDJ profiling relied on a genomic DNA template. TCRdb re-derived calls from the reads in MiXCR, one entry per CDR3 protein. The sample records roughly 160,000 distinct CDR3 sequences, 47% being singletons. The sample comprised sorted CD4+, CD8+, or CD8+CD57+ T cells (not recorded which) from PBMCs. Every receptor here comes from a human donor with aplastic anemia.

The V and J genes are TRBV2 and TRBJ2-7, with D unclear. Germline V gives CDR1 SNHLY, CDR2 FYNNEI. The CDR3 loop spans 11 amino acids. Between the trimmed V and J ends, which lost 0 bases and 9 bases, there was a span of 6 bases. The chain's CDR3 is CASSEAFAQYF. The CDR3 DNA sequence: TGTGCCAGCAGTGAAGCCTTCGCGCAGTACTTC.

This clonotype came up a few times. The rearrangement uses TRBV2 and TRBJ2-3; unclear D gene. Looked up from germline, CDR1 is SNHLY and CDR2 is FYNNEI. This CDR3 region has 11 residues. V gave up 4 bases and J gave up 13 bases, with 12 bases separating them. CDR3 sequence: CASSAPRKEYF. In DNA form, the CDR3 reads TGTGCCAGCAGTGCCCCAAGGAAGGAGTATTTT.

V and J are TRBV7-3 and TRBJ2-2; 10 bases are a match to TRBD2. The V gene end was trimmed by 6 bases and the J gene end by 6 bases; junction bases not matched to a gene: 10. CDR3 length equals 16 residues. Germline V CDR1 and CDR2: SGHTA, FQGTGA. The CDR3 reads CASSPGLAGAAGELFF. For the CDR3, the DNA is TGTGCCAGCAGTCCCGGGCTAGCGGGGGCGGCCGGGGAGCTGTTTTTT. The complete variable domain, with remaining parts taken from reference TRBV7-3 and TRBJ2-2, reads GAGVSQTPSNKVTEKGKYVELRCDPISGHTALYWYRQSLGQGPEFLIYFQGTGAADDSGLPNDRFFAVRPEGSVSTLKIQRTERGDSAVYLCASSPGLAGAAGELFFGEGSRLTVL.

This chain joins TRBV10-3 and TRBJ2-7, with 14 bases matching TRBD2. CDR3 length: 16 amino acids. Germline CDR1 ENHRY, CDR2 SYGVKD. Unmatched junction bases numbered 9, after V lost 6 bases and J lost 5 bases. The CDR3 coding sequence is TGTGCCATCAGCCCCGGGACTAGCGGGAGCGTGGACGAGCAGTACTTC. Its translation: CAISPGTSGSVDEQYF.

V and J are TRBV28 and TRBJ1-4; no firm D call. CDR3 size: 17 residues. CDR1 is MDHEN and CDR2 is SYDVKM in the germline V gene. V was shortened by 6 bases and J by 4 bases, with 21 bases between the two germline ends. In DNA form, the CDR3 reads TGTGCCAGCAGCCCGCTGGCACGGGCCGAGGGTAATGAAAAACTGTTTTTT. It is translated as CASSPLARAEGNEKLFF.

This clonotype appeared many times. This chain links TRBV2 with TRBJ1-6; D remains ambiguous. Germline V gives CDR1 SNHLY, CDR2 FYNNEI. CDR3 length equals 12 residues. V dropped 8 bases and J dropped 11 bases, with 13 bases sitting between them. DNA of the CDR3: TGTGCCAGCTTTACGGGAGACACACCCCTCCACTTT. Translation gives CASFTGDTPLHF. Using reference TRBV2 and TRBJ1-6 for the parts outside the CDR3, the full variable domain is EPEVTQTPSHQVTQMGQEVILRCVPISNHLYFYWYRQILGQKVEFLVSFYNNEISEKSEIFDDQFSVERPDGSNFTLKIRSTKLEDSAMYFCASFTGDTPLHFGNGTRLTVT.

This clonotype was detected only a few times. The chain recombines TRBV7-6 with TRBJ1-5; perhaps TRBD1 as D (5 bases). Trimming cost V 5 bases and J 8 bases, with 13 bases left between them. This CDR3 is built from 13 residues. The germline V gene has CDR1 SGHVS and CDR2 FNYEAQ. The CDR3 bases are TGTGCCAGCAGCCCCAGGGTCGGGGAGCCCCAGCATTTT. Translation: CASSPRVGEPQHF.

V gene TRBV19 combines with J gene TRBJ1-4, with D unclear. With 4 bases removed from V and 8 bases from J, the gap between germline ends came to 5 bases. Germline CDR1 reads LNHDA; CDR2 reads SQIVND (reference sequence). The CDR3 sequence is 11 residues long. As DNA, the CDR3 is TGTGCCAGTAGTAATGACGAAAAACTGTTTTTT. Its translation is CASSNDEKLFF.

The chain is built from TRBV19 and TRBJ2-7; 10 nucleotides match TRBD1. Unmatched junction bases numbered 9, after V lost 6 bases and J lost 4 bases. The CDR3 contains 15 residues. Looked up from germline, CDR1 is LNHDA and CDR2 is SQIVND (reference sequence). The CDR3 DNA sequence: TGTGCCAGTAGCAAAGGGACAGGGGCAGGATACGAGCAGTACTTC. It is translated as CASSKGTGAGYEQYF.

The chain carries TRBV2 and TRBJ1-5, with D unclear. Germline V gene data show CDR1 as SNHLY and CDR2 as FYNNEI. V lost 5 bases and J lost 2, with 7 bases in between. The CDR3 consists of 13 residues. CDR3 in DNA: TGTGCCAGCAGTATGTGGGGCAATCAGCCCCAGCATTTT. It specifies CASSMWGNQPQHF.

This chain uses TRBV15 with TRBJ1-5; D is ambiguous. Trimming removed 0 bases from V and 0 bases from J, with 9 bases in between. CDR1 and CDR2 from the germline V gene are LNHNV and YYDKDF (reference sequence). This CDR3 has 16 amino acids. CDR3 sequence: CATSRDPRLSNQPQHF. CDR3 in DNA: TGTGCCACCAGCAGAGATCCTAGACTTAGCAATCAGCCCCAGCATTTT.

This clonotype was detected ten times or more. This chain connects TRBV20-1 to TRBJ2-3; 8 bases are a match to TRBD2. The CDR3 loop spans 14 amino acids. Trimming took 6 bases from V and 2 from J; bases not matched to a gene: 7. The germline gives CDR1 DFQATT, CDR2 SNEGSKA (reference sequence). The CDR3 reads CSAYTSGATDTQYF. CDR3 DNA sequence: TGCAGTGCGTATACTAGCGGAGCCACAGATACGCAGTATTTT.

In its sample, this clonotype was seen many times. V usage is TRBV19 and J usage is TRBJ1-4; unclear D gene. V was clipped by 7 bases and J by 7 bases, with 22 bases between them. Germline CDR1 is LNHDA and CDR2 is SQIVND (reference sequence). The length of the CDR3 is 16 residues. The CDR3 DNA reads TGTGCCAGTACGATCGCCCGGGTGGCCCCGCGTGAAAAACTGTTTTTT. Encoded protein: CASTIARVAPREKLFF.

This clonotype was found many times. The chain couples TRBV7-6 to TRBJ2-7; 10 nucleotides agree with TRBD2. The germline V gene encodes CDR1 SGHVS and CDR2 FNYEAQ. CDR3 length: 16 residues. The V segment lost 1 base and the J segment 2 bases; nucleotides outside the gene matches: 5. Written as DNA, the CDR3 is TGTGCCAGCAGCTTAGGATCCCTAGCGGGGGCCTACGAGCAGTACTTC. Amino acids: CASSLGSLAGAYEQYF.

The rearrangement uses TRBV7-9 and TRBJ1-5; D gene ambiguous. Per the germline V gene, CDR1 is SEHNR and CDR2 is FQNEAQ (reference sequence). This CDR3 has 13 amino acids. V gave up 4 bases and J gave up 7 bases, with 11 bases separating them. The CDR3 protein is CASSSTIGQPQHF. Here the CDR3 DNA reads TGTGCCAGCAGCTCAACCATCGGGCAGCCCCAGCATTTT.

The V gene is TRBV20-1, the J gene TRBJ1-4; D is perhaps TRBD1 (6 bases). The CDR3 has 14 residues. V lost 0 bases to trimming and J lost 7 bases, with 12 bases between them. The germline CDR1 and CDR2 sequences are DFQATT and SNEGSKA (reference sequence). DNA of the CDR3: TGCAGTGCTAGAGATGTCAGGGGTACTGAAAAACTGTTTTTT. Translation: CSARDVRGTEKLFF.

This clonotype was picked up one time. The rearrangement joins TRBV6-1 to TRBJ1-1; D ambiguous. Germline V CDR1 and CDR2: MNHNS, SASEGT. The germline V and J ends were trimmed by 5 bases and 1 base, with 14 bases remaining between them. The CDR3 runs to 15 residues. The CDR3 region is CASSKRAAENTEAFF. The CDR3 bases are TGTGCCAGCAGTAAGAGGGCCGCAGAGAACACTGAAGCTTTCTTT.

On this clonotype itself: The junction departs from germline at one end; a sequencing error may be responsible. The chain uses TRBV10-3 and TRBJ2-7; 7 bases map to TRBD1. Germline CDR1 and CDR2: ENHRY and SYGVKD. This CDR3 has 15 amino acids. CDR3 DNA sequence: TGTGCCAGCAGTTACCTCGACAGGGTATCCTACGAGCAGTACTTC. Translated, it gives CASSYLDRVSYEQYF.

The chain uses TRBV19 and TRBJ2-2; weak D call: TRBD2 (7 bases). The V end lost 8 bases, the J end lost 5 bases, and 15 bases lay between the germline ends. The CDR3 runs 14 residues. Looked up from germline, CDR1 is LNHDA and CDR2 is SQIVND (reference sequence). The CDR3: CASEGGPGTGELFF. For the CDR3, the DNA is TGTGCCAGTGAGGGGGGGCCGGGGACCGGGGAGCTGTTTTTT.

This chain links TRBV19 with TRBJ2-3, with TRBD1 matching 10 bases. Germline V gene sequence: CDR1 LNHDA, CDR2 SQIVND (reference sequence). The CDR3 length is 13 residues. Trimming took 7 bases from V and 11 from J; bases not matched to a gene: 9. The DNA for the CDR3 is TGTGCCAGTACCGACAGGGGGCGGAATGAGCAGTATTTT. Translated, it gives CASTDRGRNEQYF.

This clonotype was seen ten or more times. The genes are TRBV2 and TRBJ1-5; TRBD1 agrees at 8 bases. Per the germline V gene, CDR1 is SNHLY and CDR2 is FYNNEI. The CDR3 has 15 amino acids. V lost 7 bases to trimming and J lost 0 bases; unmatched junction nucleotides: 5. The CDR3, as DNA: TGTGCCAGCAATGGGGACAGGAATAGCAATCAGCCCCAGCATTTT. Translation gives CASNGDRNSNQPQHF.

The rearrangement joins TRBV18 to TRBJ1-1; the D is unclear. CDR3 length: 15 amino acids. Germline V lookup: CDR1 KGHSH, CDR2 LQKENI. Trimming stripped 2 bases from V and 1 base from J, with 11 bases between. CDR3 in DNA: TGTGCCAGCTCACCATCTGTAGCCTCGAACACTGAAGCTTTCTTT. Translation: CASSPSVASNTEAFF.

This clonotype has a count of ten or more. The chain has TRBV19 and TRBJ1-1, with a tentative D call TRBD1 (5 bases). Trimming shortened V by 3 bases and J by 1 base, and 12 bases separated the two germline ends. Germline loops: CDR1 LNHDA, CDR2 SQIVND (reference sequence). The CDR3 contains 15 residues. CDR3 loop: CASSMKAQGNTEAFF. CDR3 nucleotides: TGTGCCAGTAGTATGAAGGCCCAGGGGAACACTGAAGCTTTCTTT.

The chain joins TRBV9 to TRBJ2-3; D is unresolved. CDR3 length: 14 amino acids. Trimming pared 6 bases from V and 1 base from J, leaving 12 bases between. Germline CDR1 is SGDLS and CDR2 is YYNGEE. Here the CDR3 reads CASIPVEGTDTQYF. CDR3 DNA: TGTGCCAGCATTCCGGTCGAGGGCACAGATACGCAGTATTTT. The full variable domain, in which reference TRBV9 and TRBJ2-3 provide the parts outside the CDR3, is DSGVTQTPKHLITATGQRVTLRCSPRSGDLSVYWYQQSLDQGLQFLIQYYNGEERAKGNILERFSAQQFPDLHSELNLSSLELGDSALYFCASIPVEGTDTQYFGPGTRLTVL.

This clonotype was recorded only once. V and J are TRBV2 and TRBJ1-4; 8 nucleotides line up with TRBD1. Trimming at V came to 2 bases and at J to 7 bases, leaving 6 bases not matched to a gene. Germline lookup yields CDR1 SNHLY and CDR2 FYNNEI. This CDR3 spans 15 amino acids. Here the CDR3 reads CASSEPGTGLEKLFF. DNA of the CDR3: TGTGCCAGCAGTGAACCGGGGACAGGCCTTGAAAAACTGTTTTTT.

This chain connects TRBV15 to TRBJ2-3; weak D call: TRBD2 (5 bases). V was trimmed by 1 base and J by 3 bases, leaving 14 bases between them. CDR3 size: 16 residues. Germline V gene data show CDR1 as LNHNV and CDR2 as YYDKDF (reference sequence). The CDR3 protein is CATSRGPGILTDTQYF. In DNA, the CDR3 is TGTGCCACCAGCAGAGGGCCCGGGATCCTGACAGATACGCAGTATTTT.

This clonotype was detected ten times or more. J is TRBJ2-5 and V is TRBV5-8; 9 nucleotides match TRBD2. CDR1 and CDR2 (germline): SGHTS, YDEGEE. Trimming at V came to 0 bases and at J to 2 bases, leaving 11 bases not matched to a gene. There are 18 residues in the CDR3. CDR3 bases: TGTGCCAGCAGCTTGGTGTTGACTAGCGGTTGGGGGCAAGAGACCCAGTACTTC. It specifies CASSLVLTSGWGQETQYF.